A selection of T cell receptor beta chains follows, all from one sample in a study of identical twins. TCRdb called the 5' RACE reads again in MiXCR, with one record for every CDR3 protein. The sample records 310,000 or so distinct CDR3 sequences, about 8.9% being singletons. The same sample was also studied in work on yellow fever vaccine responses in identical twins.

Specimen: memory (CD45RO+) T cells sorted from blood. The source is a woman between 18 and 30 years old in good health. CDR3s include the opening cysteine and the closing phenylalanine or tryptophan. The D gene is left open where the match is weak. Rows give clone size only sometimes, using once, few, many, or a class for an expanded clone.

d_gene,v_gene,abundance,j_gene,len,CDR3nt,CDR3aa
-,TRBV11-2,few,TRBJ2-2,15,TGTGCCAGCAGCTTATTGCGGGGAAGGGCCGGGGAGCTGTTTTTT,CASSLLRGRAGELFF
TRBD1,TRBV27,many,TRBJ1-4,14,TGTGCCAGCAGCTGGGACAGGGCAGGAGAAAAACTGTTTTTT,CASSWDRAGEKLFF
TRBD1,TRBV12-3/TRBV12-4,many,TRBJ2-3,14,TGTGCCAGCACCCCTGAGGGGGCGATGGGCACGCAGTATTTT,CASTPEGAMGTQYF
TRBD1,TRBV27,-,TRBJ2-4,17,TGTGCCAGCAGTTTATCCCGGACAGGCCAGGCCAAAAACATTCAGTACTTC,CASSLSRTGQAKNIQYF
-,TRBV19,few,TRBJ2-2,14,TGTGCCAGTAGTATAGTCAGGGTATCCGGGGAGCTGTTTTTT,CASSIVRVSGELFF
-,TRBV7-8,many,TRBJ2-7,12,TGTGCCAGCAGCCCTCTCGCCTACGAGCAGTACTTC,CASSPLAYEQYF
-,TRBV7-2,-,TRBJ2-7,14,TGTGCCAGCAGCTTAGCTCGACTAGCCTACGAGCAGTACTTC,CASSLARLAYEQYF
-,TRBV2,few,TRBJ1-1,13,TGTGCCAGCAGTGCGGCAGGGCGAACTGAAGCTTTCTTT,CASSAAGRTEAFF
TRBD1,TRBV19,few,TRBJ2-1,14,TGTGCCAGTAGACGGGACAGGGGTGTTCATGAGCAGTTCTTC,CASRRDRGVHEQFF
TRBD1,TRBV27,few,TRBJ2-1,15,TGTGCCAGCAGTCCCCGTGACAGGGCCCTCATCGGGCAGTTCTTC,CASSPRDRALIGQFF
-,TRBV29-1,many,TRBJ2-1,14,TGCAGCGTTGTTCGGTCCCTCGTAGACAATGAGCAGTTCTTC,CSVVRSLVDNEQFF
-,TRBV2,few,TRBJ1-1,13,TGTGCCAGCAGTGATGAAGCGAACACTGAAGCTTTCTTT,CASSDEANTEAFF
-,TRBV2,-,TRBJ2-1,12,TGTGCCAGCAGTAGGAACAACAATGAGCAGTTCTTC,CASSRNNNEQFF
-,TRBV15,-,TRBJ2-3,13,TGTGCCACCAGCGGCGAGCGAGGGGATACGCAGTATTTT,CATSGERGDTQYF
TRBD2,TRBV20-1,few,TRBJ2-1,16,TGCAGTGCTAGGACCCTAGGGGCGGGAGATTGGAATGAGCAGTTCTTC,CSARTLGAGDWNEQFF
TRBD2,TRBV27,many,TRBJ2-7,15,TGTGCCAGCAAAGCTAGTTGGGGGGGAGAATACGAGCAGTACTTC,CASKASWGGEYEQYF
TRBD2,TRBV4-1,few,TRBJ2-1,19,TGCGCCAGCAGCCACCAGAGGGGACTAGCGTCAAGCTCCTACAATGAGCAGTTCTTC,CASSHQRGLASSSYNEQFF
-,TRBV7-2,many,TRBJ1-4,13,TGTGCCAGCAGCCTACAATGGGGAGAAAAACTGTTTTTT,CASSLQWGEKLFF
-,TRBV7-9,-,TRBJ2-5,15,TGTGCCAGCAGCTTAGTACGGGACTCCAGGGAGACCCAGTACTTC,CASSLVRDSRETQYF